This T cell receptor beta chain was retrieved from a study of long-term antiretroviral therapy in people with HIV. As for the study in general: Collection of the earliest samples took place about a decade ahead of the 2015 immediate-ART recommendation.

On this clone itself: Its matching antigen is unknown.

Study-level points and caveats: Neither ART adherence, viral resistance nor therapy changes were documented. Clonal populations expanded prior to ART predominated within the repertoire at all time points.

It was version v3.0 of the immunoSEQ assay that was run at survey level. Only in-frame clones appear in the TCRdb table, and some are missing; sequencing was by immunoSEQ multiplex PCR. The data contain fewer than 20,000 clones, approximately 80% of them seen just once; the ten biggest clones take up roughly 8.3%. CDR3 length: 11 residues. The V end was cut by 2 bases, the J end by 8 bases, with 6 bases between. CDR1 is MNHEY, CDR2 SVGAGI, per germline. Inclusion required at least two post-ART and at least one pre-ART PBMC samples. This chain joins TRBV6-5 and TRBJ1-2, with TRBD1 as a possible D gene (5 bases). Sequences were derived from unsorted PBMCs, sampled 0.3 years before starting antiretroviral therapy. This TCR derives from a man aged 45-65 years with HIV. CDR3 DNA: TGTGCCAGCAGTTACCCAGGGGGCTACACCTTC. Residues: CASSYPGGYTF.